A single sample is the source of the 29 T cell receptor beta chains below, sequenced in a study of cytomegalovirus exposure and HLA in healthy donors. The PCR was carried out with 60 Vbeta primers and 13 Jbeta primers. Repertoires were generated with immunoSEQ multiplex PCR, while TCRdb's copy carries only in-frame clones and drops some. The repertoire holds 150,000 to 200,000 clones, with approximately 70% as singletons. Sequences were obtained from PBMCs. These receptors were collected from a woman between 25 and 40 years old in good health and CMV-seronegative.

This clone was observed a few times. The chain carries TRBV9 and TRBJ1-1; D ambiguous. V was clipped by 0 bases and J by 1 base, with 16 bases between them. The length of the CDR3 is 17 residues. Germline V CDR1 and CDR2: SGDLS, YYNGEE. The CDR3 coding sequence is TGTGCCAGCAGCGTAGATGCAGTAGGGAGTCGGAACACTGAAGCTTTCTTT. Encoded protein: CASSVDAVGSRNTEAFF.

CDR3 nucleotide sequence: TGTGCCAGCAGTTTTCGGGGTTACAATGAGCAGTTCTTC. It yields the protein CASSFRGYNEQFF. The chain has TRBV28 and TRBJ2-1; a weak D match, TRBD2 (5 bases). CDR3 length equals 13 residues. The V gene lost 3 bases and the J gene lost 4 bases, with 7 bases spanning the gap. Germline V CDR1 and CDR2: MDHEN, SYDVKM.

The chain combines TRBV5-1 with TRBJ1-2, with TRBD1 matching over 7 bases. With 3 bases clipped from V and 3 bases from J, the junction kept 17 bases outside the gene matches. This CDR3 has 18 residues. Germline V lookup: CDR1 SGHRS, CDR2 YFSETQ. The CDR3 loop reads CASSSGQGGGYGDYGYTF. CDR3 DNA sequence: TGCGCCAGCAGCTCGGGTCAGGGGGGAGGCTATGGTGACTATGGCTACACCTTC. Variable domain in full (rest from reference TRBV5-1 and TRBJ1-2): KAGVTQTPRYLIKTRGQQVTLSCSPISGHRSVSWYQQTPGQGLQFLFEYFSETQRNKGNFPGRFSGRQFSNSRSEMNVSTLELGDSALYLCASSSGQGGGYGDYGYTFGSGTRLTVV.

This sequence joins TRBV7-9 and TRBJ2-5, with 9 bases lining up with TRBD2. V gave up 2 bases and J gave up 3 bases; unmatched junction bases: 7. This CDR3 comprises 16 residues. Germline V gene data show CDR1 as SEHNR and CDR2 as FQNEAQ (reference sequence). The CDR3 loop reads CASSLTRTSVKETQYF. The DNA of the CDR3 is TGTGCCAGCAGCTTAACCAGGACTAGCGTTAAAGAGACCCAGTACTTC.

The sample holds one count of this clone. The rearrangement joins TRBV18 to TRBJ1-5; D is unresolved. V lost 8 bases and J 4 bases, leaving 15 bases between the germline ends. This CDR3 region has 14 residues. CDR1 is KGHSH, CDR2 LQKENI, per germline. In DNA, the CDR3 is TGTGCCAGCGCCCACCGGGATGGTAATCAGCCCCAGCATTTT. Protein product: CASAHRDGNQPQHF.

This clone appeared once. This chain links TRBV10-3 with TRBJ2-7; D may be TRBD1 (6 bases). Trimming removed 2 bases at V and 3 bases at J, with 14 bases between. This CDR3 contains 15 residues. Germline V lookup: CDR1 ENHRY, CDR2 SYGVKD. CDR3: CAISEGTGFFYEQYF. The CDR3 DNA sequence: TGTGCCATCAGTGAGGGTACAGGGTTCTTCTACGAGCAGTACTTC.

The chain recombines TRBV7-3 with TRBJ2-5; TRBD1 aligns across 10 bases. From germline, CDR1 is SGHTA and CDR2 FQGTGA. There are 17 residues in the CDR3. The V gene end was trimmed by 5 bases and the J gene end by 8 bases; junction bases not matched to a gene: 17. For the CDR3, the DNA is TGTGCCAGCAGCGCCGGGACAGGGGAGGCTCACCAGTATACCCAGTACTTC. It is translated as CASSAGTGEAHQYTQYF.

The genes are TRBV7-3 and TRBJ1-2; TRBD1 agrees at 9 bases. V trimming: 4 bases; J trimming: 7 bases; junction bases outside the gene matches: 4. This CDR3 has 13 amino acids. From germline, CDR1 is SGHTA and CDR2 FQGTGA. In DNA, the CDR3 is TGTGCCAGCAGCTCCGGGACAGGGTTTGGCTACACCTTC. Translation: CASSSGTGFGYTF.

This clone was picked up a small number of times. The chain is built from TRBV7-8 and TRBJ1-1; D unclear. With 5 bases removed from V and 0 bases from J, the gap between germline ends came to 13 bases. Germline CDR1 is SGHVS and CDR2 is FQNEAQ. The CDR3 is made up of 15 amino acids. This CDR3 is CASSPQIDMNTEAFF. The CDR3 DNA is TGTGCCAGCAGCCCCCAGATAGACATGAACACTGAAGCTTTCTTT. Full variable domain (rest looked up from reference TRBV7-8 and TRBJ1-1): GAGVSQSPRYKVAKRGQDVALRCDPISGHVSLFWYQQALGQGPEFLTYFQNEAQLDKSGLPSDRFFAERPEGSVSTLKIQRTQQEDSAVYLCASSPQIDMNTEAFFGQGTRLTVV.

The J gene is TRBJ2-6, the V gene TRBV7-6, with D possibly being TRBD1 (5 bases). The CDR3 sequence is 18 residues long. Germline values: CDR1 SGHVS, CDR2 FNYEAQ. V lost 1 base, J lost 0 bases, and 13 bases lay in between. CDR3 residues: CASSLVGRQSSGANVLTF. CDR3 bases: TGTGCCAGCAGCTTAGTCGGCAGACAGAGCTCTGGGGCCAACGTCCTGACTTTC.

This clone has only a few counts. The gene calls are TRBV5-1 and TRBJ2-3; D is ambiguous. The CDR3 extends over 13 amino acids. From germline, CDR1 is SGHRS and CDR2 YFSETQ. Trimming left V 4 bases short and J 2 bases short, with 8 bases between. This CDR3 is CASSMGYTDTQYF. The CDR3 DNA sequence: TGCGCCAGCAGCATGGGTTACACAGATACGCAGTATTTT.

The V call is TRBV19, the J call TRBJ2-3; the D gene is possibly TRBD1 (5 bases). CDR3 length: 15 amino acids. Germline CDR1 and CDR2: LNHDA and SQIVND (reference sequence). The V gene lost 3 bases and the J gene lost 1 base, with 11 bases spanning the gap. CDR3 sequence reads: CASSIMWGGTDTQYF. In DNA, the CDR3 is TGTGCCAGTAGTATTATGTGGGGCGGCACAGATACGCAGTATTTT.

The CDR3 nucleotides are TGTGCCAGCAGCTCGGGACTTAACTACGAGCAGTACTTC. It translates to CASSSGLNYEQYF. J is TRBJ2-7 and V is TRBV11-2; D might be TRBD2 (6 bases). Trimming took off 4 bases at V and 3 bases at J, with 10 bases between the two ends. Germline loops: CDR1 SGHAT, CDR2 FQNNGV. This CDR3 spans 13 amino acids. The entire variable domain, with the rest obtained from reference TRBV11-2 and TRBJ2-7, is as follows: EAGVAQSPRYKIIEKRQSVAFWCNPISGHATLYWYQQILGQGPKLLIQFQNNGVVDDSQLPKDRFSAERLKGVDSTLKIQPAKLEDSAVYLCASSSGLNYEQYFGPGTRLTVT.

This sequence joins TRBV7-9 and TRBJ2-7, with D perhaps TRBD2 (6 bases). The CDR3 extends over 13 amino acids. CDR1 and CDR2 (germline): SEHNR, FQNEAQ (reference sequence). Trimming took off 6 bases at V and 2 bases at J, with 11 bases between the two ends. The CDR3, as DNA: TGTGCCAGCAGACCCGGGACTGCCTACGAGCAGTACTTC. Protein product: CASRPGTAYEQYF.

DNA for the CDR3: TGTGCCAGCAGCTTAGGGGTCGGGCGGGACCCCTACAATGAGCAGTTCTTC. Its protein is CASSLGVGRDPYNEQFF. The J gene is TRBJ2-1, the V gene TRBV7-8; D is perhaps TRBD2 (6 bases). V was shortened by 1 base and J by 2 bases, with 15 bases between the two germline ends. Germline CDR1 SGHVS, CDR2 FQNEAQ. The CDR3 runs 17 residues.

CDR3 in amino acids: CASSTGTGVEQYF. Here the CDR3 DNA reads TGTGCCAGCAGCACCGGGACAGGGGTCGAGCAGTACTTC. V gene TRBV7-3 combines with J gene TRBJ2-7, with 10 bases that match TRBD1. There are 13 residues in the CDR3. Germline V gene sequence: CDR1 SGHTA, CDR2 FQGTGA. The trim removed 5 bases at V and 6 bases at J, leaving 4 bases unmatched.

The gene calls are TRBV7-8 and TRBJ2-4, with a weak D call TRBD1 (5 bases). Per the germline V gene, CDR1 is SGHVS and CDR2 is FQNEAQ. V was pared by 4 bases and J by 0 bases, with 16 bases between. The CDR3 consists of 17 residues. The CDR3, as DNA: TGTGCCAGCAGCTGGATCCAGGGTCCGGGAGCCAAAAACATTCAGTACTTC. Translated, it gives CASSWIQGPGAKNIQYF. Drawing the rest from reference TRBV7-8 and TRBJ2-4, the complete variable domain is GAGVSQSPRYKVAKRGQDVALRCDPISGHVSLFWYQQALGQGPEFLTYFQNEAQLDKSGLPSDRFFAERPEGSVSTLKIQRTQQEDSAVYLCASSWIQGPGAKNIQYFGAGTRLSVL.

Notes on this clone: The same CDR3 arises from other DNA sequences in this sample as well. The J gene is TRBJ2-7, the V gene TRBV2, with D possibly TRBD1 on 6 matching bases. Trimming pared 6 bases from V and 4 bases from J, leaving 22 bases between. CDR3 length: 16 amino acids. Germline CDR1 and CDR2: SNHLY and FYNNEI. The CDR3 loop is CASSGHGQTKPYEQYF. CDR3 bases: TGTGCCAGCAGCGGCCATGGACAGACAAAACCTTACGAGCAGTACTTC.

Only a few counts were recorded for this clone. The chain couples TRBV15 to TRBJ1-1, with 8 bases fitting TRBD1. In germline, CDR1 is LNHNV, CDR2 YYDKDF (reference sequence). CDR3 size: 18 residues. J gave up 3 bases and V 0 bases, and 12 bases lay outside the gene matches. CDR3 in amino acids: CATSRERVLQGDDTEAFF. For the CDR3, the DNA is TGTGCCACCAGCAGAGAGAGGGTACTACAGGGGGACGACACTGAAGCTTTCTTT.

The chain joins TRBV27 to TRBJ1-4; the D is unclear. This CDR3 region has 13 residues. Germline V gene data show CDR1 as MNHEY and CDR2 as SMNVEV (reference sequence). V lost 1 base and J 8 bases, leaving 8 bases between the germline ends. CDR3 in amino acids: CASSLFGSEKLFF. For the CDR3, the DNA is TGTGCCAGCAGTTTATTCGGTTCCGAAAAACTGTTTTTT.

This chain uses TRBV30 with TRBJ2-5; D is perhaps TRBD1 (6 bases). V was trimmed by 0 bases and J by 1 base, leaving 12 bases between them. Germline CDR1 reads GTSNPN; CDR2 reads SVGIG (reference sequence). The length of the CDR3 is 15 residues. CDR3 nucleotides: TGTGCCTGGAGTGTGATGGGGACACCCCAAGAGACCCAGTACTTC. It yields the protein CAWSVMGTPQETQYF. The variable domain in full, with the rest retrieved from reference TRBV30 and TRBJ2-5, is SQTIHQWPATLVQPVGSPLSLECTVEGTSNPNLYWYRQAAGRGLQLLFYSVGIGQISSEVPQNLSASRPQDRQFILSSKKLLLSDSGFYLCAWSVMGTPQETQYFGPGTRLLVL.

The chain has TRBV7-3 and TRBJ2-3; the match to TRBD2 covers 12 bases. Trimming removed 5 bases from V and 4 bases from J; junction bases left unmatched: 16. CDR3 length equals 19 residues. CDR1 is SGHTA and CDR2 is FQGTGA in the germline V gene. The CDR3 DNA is TGTGCCAGCAGCCTAGCCCTCCTAGCGGGAGGGCCTCTCTCAGATACGCAGTATTTT. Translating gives CASSLALLAGGPLSDTQYF.

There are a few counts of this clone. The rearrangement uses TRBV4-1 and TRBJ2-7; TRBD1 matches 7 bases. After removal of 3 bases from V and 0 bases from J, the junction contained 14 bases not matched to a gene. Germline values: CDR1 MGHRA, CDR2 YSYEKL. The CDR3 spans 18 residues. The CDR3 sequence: CASSHETARDSGSYEQYF. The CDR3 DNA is TGCGCCAGCAGCCATGAGACCGCCCGGGACAGTGGCTCCTACGAGCAGTACTTC.

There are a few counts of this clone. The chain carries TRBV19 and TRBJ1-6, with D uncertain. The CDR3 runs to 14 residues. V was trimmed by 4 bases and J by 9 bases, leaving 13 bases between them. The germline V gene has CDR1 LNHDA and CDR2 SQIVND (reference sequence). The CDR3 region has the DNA TGTGCCAGTAGTACCCCCGACGACTCTTCACCCCTCCACTTT. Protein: CASSTPDDSSPLHF.

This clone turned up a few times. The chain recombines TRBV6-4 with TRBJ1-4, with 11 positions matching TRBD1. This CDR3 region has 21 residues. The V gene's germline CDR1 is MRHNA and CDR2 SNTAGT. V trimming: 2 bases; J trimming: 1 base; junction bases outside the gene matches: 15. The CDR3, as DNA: TGTGCCAGCAGTGACCTGAAAAGAGGGGACAGGGGGTGGGTAACTAATGAAAAACTGTTTTTT. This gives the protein CASSDLKRGDRGWVTNEKLFF.

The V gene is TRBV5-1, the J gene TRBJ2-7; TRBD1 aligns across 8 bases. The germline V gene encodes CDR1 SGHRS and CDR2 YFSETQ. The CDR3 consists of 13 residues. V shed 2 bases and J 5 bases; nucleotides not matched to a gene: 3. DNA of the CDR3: TGCGCCAGCAGCTTACCAGGGGGCGACGAGCAGTACTTC. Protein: CASSLPGGDEQYF.

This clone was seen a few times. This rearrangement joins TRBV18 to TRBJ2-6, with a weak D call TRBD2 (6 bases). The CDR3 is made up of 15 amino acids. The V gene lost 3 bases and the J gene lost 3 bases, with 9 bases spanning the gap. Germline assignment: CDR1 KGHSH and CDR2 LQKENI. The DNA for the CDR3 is TGTGCCAGCTCACCGCGGGGTGGTGGGGCCAACGTCCTGACTTTC. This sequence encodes CASSPRGGGANVLTF.

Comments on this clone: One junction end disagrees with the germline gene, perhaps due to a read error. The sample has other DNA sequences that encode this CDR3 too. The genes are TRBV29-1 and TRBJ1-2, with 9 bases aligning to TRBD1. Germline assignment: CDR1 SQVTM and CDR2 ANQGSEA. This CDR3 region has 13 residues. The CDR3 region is CSVGQGTNYGYTF. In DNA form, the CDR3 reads TGTAGCGTTGGACAGGGGACCAACTATGGCTACACCTTC.

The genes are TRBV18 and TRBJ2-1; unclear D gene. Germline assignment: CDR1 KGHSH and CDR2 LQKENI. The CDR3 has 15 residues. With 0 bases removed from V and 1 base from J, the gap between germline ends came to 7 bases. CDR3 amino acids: CASSPPAASYNEQFF. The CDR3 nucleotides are TGTGCCAGCTCACCACCGGCCGCATCCTACAATGAGCAGTTCTTC.